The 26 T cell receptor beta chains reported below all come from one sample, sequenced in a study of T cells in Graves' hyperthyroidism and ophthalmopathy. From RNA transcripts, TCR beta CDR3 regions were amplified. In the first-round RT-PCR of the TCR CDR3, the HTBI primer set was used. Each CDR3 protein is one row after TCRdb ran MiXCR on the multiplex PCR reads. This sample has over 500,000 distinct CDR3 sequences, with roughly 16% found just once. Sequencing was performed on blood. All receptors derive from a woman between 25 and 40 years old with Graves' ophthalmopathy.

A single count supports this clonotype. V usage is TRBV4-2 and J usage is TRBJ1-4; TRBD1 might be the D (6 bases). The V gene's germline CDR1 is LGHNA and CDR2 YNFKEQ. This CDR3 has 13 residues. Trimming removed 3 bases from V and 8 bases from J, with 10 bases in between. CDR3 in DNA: TGTGCCAGCAGCCAGGGGGCGGAAGAAAAACTGTTTTTT. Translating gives CASSQGAEEKLFF.

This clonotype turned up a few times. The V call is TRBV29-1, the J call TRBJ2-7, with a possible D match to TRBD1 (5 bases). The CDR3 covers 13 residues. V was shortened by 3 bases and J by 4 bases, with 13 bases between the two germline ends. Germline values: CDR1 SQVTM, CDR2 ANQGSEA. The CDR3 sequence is CSVDPNDSYEQYF. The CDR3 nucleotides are TGCAGCGTTGACCCCAATGACAGTTACGAGCAGTACTTC.

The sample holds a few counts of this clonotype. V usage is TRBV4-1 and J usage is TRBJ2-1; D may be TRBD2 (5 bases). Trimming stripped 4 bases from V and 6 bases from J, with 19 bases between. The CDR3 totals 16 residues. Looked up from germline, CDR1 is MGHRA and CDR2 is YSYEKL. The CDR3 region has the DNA TGCGCCAGCAGCCGAGGAGGCCTAGGTGGGATCAATGAGCAGTTCTTC. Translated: CASSRGGLGGINEQFF.

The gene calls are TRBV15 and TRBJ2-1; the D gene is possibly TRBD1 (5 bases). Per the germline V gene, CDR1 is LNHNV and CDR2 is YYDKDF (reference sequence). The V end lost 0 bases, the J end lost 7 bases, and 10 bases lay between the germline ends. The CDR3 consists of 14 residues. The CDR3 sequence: CATSRDAGQNEQFF. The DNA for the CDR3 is TGTGCCACCAGCAGAGACGCAGGGCAAAATGAGCAGTTCTTC.

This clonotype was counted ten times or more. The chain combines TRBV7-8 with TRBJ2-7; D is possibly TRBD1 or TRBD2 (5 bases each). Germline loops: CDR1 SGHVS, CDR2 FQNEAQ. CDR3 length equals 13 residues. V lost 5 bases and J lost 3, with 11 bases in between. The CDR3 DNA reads TGTGCCAGCAGCCGACGGGGCGTCTACGAGCAGTACTTC. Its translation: CASSRRGVYEQYF.

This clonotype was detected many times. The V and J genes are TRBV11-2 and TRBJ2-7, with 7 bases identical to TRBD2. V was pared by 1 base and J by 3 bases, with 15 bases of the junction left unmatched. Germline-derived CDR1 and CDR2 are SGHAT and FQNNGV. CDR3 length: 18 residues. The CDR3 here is CASSLVPTSGTQVYEQYF. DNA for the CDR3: TGTGCCAGCAGCTTAGTTCCAACGAGCGGGACTCAGGTCTACGAGCAGTACTTC.

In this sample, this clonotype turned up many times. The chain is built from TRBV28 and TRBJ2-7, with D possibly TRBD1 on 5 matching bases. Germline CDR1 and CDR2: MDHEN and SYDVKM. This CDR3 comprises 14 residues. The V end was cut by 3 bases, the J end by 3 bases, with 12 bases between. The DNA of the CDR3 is TGTGCCAGCAGTTTGGGGCAGAGCTACTACGAGCAGTACTTC. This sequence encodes CASSLGQSYYEQYF.

CDR3 DNA sequence: TGTGCCAGCAGTTACTTCCTCGAAGGAGCCAATCAGCCCCAGCATTTT. Protein: CASSYFLEGANQPQHF. This rearrangement joins TRBV6-2 or TRBV6-3 to TRBJ1-5; no clear D. From germline, CDR1 is MNHEY and CDR2 SVGEGT. Trimming pared 1 base from V and 3 bases from J, leaving 13 bases between. This CDR3 has 16 amino acids.

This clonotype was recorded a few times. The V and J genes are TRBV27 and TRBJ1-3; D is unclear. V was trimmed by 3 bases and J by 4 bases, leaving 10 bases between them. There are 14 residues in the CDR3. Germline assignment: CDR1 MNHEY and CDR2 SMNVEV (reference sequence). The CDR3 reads CASSLFLGGNTIYF. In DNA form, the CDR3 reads TGTGCCAGCAGTTTGTTCCTAGGCGGAAACACCATATATTTT.

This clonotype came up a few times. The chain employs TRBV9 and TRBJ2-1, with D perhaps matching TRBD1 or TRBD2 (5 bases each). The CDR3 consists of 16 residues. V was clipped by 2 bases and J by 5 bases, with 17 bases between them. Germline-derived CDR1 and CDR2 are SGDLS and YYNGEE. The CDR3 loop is CASSVSGTGTDNEQFF. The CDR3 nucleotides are TGTGCCAGCAGCGTGTCCGGGACGGGTACGGACAATGAGCAGTTCTTC.

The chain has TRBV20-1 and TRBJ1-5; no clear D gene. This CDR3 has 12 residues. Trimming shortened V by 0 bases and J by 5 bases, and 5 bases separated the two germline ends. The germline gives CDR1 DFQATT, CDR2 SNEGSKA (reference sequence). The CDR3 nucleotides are TGCAGTGCTAGAGATGGTCATCAGCCCCAGCATTTT. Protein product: CSARDGHQPQHF.

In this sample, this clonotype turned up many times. The CDR3 region is CASSLRGFEQYF. The DNA of the CDR3 is TGTGCCAGCAGTTTACGGGGGTTCGAGCAGTACTTC. The V call is TRBV12-3 or TRBV12-4, the J call TRBJ2-7; TRBD2 might be the D (6 bases). The CDR3 sequence is 12 residues long. Trimming cost V 2 bases and J 6 bases, with 8 bases left between them.

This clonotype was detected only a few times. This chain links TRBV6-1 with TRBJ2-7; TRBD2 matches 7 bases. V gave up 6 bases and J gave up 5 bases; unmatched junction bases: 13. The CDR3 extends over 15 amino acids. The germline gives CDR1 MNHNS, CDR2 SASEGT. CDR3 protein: CASSMGVSGNHEQYF. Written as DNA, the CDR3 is TGTGCCAGCAGCATGGGAGTGAGCGGGAACCACGAGCAGTACTTC.

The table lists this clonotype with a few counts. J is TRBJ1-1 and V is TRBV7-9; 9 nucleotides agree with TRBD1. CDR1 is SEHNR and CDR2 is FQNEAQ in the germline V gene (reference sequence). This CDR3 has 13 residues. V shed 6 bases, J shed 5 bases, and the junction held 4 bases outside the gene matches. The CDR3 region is CASSWTGETEAFF. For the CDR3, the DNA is TGTGCCAGCAGTTGGACAGGGGAGACTGAAGCTTTCTTT.

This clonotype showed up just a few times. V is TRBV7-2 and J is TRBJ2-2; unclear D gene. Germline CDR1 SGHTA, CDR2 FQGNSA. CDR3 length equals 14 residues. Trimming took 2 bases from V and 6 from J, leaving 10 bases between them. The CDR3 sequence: CASSLYPKAGELFF. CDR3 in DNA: TGTGCCAGCAGCTTATATCCGAAAGCCGGGGAGCTGTTTTTT.

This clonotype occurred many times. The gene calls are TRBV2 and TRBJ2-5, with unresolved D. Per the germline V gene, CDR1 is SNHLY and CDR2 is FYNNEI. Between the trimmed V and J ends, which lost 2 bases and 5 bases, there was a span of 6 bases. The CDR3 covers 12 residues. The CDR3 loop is CASSETVETQYF. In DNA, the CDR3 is TGTGCCAGCAGTGAAACAGTGGAGACCCAGTACTTC.

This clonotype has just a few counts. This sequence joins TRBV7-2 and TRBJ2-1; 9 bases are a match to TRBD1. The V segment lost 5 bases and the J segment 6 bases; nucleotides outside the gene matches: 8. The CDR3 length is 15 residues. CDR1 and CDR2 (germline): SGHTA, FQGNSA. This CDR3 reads CASSPTGTGTNEQFF. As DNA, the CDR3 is TGTGCCAGCAGCCCAACCGGGACAGGGACCAATGAGCAGTTCTTC.

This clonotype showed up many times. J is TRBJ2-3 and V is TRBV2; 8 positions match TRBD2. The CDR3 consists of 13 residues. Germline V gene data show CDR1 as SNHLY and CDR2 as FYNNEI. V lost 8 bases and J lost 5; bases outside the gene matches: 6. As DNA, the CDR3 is TGTGCCAGCGATGGACTAGCAGGAGATACGCAGTATTTT. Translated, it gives CASDGLAGDTQYF.

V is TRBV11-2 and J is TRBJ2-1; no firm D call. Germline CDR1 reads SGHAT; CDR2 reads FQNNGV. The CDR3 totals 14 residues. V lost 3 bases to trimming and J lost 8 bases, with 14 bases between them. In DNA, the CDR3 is TGTGCCAGCAGCTTGGGTGGTAGACCCGATGAGCAGTTCTTC. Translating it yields CASSLGGRPDEQFF.

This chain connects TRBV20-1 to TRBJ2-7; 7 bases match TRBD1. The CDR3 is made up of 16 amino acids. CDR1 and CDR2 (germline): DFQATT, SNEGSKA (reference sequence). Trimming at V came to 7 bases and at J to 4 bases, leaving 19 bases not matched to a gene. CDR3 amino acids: CSVYRGKLGLRYEQYF. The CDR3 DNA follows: TGCAGTGTTTACAGGGGAAAGTTAGGGTTGAGATACGAGCAGTACTTC.

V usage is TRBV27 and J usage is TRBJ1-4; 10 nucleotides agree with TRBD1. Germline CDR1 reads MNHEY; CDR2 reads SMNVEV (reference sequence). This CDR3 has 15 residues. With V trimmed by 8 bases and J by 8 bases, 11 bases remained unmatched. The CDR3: CASLSRQGAKEKLFF. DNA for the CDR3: TGTGCCAGCTTATCCCGACAGGGGGCGAAGGAAAAACTGTTTTTT.

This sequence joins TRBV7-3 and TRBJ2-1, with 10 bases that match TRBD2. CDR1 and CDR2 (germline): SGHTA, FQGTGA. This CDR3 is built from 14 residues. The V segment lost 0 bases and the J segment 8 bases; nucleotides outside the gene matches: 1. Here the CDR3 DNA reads TGTGCCAGCAGCTTAACTACTAGCGGGGATGAGCAGTTCTTC. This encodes CASSLTTSGDEQFF.

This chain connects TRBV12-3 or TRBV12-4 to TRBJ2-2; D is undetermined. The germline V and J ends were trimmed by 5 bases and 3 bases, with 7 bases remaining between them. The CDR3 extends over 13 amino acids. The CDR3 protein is CASSQTYTGELFF. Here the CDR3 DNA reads TGTGCCAGCAGTCAAACCTACACCGGGGAGCTGTTTTTT.

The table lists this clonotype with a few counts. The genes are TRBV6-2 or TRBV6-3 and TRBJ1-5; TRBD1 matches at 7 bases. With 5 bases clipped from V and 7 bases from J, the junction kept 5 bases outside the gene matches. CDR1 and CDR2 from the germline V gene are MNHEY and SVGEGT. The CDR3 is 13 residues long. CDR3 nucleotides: TGTGCCAGCAGTAACGACAGGGTCCAGCCCCAGCATTTT. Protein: CASSNDRVQPQHF.

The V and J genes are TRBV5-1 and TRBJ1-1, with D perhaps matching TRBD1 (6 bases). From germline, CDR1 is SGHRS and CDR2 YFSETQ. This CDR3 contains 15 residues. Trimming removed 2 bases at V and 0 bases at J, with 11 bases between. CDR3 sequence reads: CASSLLDSMNTEAFF. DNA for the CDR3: TGCGCCAGCAGCTTACTGGACAGCATGAACACTGAAGCTTTCTTT.

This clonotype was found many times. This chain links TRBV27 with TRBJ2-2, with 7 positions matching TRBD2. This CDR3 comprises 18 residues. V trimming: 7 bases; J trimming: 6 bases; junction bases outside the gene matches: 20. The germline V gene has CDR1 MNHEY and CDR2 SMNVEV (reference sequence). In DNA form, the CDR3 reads TGTGCCAGCAAACTCAACAGCGGGGCGGAGGTGGGATCCGGGGAGCTGTTTTTT. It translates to CASKLNSGAEVGSGELFF.